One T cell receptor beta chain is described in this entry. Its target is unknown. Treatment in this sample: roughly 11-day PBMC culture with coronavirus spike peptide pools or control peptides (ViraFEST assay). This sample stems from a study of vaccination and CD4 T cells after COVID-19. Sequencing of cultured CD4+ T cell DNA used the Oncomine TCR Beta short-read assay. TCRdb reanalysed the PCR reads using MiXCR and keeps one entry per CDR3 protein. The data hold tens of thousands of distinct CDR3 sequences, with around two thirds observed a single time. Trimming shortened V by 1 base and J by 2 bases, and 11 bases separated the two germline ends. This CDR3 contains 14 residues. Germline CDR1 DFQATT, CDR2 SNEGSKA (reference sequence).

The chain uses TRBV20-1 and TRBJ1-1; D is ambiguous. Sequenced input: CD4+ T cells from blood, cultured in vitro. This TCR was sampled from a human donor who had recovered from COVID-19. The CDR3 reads CSARGRTLNTEAFF. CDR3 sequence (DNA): TGCAGTGCTAGAGGACGGACTCTCAACACTGAAGCTTTCTTT.